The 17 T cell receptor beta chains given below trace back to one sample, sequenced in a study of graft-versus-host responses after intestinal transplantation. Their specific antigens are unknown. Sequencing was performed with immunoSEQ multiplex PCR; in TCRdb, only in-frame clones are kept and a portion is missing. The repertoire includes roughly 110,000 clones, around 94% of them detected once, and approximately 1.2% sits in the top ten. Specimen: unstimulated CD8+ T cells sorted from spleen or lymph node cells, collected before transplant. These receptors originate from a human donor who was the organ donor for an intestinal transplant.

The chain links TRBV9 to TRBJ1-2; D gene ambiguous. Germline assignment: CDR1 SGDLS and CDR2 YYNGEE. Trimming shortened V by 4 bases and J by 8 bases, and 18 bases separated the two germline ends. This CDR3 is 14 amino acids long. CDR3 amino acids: CASSYSSGPLGYTF. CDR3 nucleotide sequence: TGTGCCAGCAGCTACTCCTCGGGTCCCCTGGGCTACACCTTC.

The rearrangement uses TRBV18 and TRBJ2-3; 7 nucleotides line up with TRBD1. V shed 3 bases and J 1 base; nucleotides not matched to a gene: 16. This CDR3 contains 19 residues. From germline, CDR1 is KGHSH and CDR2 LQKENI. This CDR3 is CASSPRDSQGMRGTDTQYF. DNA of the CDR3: TGTGCCAGCTCACCGAGGGACAGTCAGGGGATGCGGGGCACAGATACGCAGTATTTT.

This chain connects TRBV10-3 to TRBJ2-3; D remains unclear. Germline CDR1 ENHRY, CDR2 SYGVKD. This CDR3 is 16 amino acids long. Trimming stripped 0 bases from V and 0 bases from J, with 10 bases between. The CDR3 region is CAISESQLTSTDTQYF. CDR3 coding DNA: TGTGCCATCAGTGAGTCGCAGTTAACTAGCACAGATACGCAGTATTTT.

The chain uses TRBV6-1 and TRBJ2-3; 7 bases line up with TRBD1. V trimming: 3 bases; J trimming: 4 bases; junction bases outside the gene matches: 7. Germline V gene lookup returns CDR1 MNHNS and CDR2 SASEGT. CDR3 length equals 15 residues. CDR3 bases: TGTGCCAGCAGTGATCTGACAGGGTTAGCAGATACGCAGTATTTT. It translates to CASSDLTGLADTQYF.

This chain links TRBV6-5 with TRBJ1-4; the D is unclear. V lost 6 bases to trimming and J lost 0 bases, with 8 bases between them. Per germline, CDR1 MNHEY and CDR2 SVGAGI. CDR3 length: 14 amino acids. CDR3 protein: CASSPGATNEKLFF. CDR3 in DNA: TGTGCCAGCAGCCCAGGAGCAACTAATGAAAAACTGTTTTTT.

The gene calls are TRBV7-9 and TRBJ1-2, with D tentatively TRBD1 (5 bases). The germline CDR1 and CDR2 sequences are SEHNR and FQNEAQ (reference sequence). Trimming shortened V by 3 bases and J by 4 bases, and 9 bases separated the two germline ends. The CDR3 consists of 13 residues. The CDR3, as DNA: TGTGCCAGCAGCTTCGGGACGGTCTATGGCTACACCTTC. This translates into CASSFGTVYGYTF.

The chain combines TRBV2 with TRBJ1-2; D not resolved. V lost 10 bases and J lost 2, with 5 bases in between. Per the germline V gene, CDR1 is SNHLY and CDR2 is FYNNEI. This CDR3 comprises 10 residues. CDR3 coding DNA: TGTGCCACCCGGAACTATGGCTACACCTTC. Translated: CATRNYGYTF. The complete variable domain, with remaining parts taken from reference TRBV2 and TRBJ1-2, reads EPEVTQTPSHQVTQMGQEVILRCVPISNHLYFYWYRQILGQKVEFLVSFYNNEISEKSEIFDDQFSVERPDGSNFTLKIRSTKLEDSAMYFCATRNYGYTFGSGTRLTVV.

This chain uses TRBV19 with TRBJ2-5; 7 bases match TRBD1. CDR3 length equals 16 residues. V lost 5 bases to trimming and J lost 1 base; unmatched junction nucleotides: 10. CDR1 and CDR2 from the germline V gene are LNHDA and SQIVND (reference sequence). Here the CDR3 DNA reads TGTGCCAGTAGTGTATACAGGGGACGGGCCCAAGAGACCCAGTACTTC. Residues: CASSVYRGRAQETQYF. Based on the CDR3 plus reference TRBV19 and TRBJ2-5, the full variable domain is DGGITQSPKYLFRKEGQNVTLSCEQNLNHDAMYWYRQDPGQGLRLIYYSQIVNDFQKGDIAEGYSVSREKKESFPLTVTSAQKNPTAFYLCASSVYRGRAQETQYFGPGTRLLVL.

CDR3 in DNA: TGTGCCTCTAGCGGGAGGGCCGGTAATGAGCAGTTCTTC. Protein sequence: CASSGRAGNEQFF. The rearrangement joins TRBV6-5 to TRBJ2-1, with 12 bases fitting TRBD2. The V gene end was trimmed by 11 bases and the J gene end by 7 bases; junction bases not matched to a gene: 6. CDR3 length: 13 amino acids. In germline, CDR1 is MNHEY, CDR2 SVGAGI.

As DNA, the CDR3 is TGCGCCAGCAGCCAAACAGGTTTCCATGGCTACACCTTC. This translates into CASSQTGFHGYTF. This chain joins TRBV4-3 and TRBJ1-2; TRBD1 is a possible D gene (5 bases). In germline, CDR1 is LGHNA, CDR2 YSLEER. This CDR3 region has 13 residues. The ends were cut back, 2 bases at V and 6 bases at J, with 10 bases in the middle.

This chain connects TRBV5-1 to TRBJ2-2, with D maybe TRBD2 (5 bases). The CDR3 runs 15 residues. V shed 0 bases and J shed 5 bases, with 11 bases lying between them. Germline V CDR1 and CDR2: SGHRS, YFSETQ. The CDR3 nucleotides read TGCGCCAGCAGCTTGGTGGGAGTAGAAACCGGGGAGCTGTTTTTT. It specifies CASSLVGVETGELFF. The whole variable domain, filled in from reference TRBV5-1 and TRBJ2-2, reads KAGVTQTPRYLIKTRGQQVTLSCSPISGHRSVSWYQQTPGQGLQFLFEYFSETQRNKGNFPGRFSGRQFSNSRSEMNVSTLELGDSALYLCASSLVGVETGELFFGEGSRLTVL.

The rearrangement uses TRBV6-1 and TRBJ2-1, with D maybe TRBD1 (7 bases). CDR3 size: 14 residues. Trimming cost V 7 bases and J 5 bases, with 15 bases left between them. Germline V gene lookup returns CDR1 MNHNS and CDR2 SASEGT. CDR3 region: CASKGGQINNEQFF. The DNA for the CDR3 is TGTGCCAGCAAGGGGGGACAGATAAACAATGAGCAGTTCTTC.

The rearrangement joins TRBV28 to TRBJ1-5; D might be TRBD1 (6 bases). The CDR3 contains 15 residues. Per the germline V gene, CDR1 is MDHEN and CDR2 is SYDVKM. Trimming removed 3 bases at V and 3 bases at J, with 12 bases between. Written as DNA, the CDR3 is TGTGCCAGCAGTTTCCGCGGACAGAACAATCAGCCCCAGCATTTT. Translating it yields CASSFRGQNNQPQHF.

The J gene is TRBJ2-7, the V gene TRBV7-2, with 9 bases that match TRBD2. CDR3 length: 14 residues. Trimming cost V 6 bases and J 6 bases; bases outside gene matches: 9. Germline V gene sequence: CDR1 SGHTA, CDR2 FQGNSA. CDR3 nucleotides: TGTGCCAGCAGTAGAGGGACTAGCCCGCCCGAGCAGTACTTC. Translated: CASSRGTSPPEQYF.

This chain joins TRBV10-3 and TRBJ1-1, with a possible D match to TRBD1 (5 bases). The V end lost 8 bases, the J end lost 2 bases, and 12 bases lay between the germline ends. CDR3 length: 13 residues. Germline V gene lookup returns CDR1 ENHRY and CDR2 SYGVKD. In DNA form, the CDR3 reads TGTGCCATCGCAGGGTCGCGTAACACTGAAGCTTTCTTT. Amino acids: CAIAGSRNTEAFF.

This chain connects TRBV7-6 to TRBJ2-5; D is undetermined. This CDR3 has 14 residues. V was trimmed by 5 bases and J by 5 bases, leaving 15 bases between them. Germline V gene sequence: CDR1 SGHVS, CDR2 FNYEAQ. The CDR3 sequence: CASSAWVPWETQYF. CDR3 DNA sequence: TGTGCCAGCAGCGCCTGGGTCCCTTGGGAGACCCAGTACTTC.

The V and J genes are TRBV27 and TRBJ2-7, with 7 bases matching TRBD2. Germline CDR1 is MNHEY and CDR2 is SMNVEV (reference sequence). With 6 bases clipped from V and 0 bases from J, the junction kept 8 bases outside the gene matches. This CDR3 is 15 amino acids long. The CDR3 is CASSPYGGSSYEQYF. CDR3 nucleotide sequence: TGTGCCAGCAGCCCCTACGGCGGGAGCTCCTACGAGCAGTACTTC.